One sample yielded the 27 T cell receptor beta chains listed below, sequenced in a study of cytomegalovirus exposure and HLA in healthy donors. 60 Vbeta and 13 Jbeta primers were used in PCR. Profiling relied on immunoSEQ multiplex PCR, and the TCRdb table lists in-frame clones only, not all of them. Of some 140,000 clones listed, around 85% are singletons. What was sequenced was PBMCs. All receptors derive from a woman aged 45-65 years in good health and CMV-seropositive.

The V call is TRBV10-1, the J call TRBJ2-5; 8 nucleotides match TRBD2. The J call may be faulty, since TRBJ2-7 better matches the DNA end. CDR1 and CDR2 from the germline V gene are WNHNN and SYGVQD (reference sequence). This CDR3 region has 15 residues. The CDR3 DNA sequence: TGCCCCCACCGCAGGGCGGGGGGTATCTCCTACGAGCAGTACTTC. The encoded protein is CPHRRAGGISYEQYF.

This chain links TRBV6-5 with TRBJ1-2, with a possible D match to TRBD1 (6 bases). V was cut by 2 bases and J by 7 bases, with 11 bases left in between. The length of the CDR3 is 13 residues. CDR1 is MNHEY, CDR2 SVGAGI, per germline. The CDR3 is CASSYGAGAGYTF. Written as DNA, the CDR3 is TGTGCCAGCAGTTACGGGGCGGGGGCTGGCTACACCTTC.

This clone was seen more than once but under ten times. This chain links TRBV6-5 with TRBJ1-1, with unresolved D. In germline, CDR1 is MNHEY, CDR2 SVGAGI. The CDR3 totals 14 residues. Trimming removed 3 bases at V and 1 base at J, with 9 bases between. The DNA of the CDR3 is TGTGCCAGCAGTTATGCGGAAGAGAACACTGAAGCTTTCTTT. This sequence encodes CASSYAEENTEAFF.

The V and J genes are TRBV28 and TRBJ1-5, with 9 bases lining up with TRBD1. This CDR3 is built from 14 residues. Trimming removed 6 bases from V and 5 bases from J; junction bases left unmatched: 5. Germline CDR1 and CDR2: MDHEN and SYDVKM. CDR3 nucleotide sequence: TGTGCCAGCAGGGCAACAGGGGGCGATCAGCCCCAGCATTTT. This encodes CASRATGGDQPQHF. The full variable domain, completed using reference TRBV28 and TRBJ1-5, is DVKVTQSSRYLVKRTGEKVFLECVQDMDHENMFWYRQDPGLGLRLIYFSYDVKMKEKGDIPEGYSVSREKKERFSLILESASTNQTSMYLCASRATGGDQPQHFGDGTRLSIL.

The chain couples TRBV7-2 to TRBJ1-2; D not certain. Per germline, CDR1 SGHTA and CDR2 FQGNSA. CDR3 length equals 13 residues. Trimming took off 2 bases at V and 8 bases at J, with 12 bases between the two ends. The CDR3 coding sequence is TGTGCCAGCAGCTTATGGTCAGAGGCAGGCTACACCTTC. It yields the protein CASSLWSEAGYTF.

The rearrangement uses TRBV7-3 and TRBJ2-5; 8 bases are shared with TRBD1. The V gene's germline CDR1 is SGHTA and CDR2 FQGTGA. With 5 bases clipped from V and 5 bases from J, the junction kept 7 bases outside the gene matches. This CDR3 is built from 14 residues. This CDR3 reads CASSPSGGGETQYF. CDR3 DNA sequence: TGTGCCAGCAGCCCTTCAGGGGGCGGTGAGACCCAGTACTTC.

The chain has TRBV9 and TRBJ1-1; D is undetermined. This CDR3 comprises 12 residues. V was shortened by 5 bases and J by 11 bases, with 16 bases between the two germline ends. Germline V CDR1 and CDR2: SGDLS, YYNGEE. The DNA for the CDR3 is TGTGCCAGCAGTCGTAGTGGAGCCTTGGCTTTCTTT. Translating gives CASSRSGALAFF.

This clone was counted between two and nine times. The genes are TRBV4-2 and TRBJ2-7; no clear D. CDR1 LGHNA and CDR2 YNFKEQ come from the germline V gene. The V gene lost 4 bases and the J gene lost 1 base, with 14 bases spanning the gap. The CDR3 spans 15 residues. CDR3 sequence reads: CASSLRLGVSYEQYF. The CDR3 nucleotides read TGTGCCAGCAGCCTGAGACTCGGAGTTTCCTACGAGCAGTACTTC.

In regard to this clone: Different DNA sequences within this sample yield the same CDR3. J is TRBJ2-7 and V is TRBV30; D not resolved. CDR3 length equals 13 residues. Germline assignment: CDR1 GTSNPN and CDR2 SVGIG (reference sequence). Trimming left V 0 bases short and J 3 bases short, with 9 bases between. This CDR3 reads CAWSVSLYYEQYF. In DNA form, the CDR3 reads TGTGCCTGGAGTGTCAGTTTGTACTACGAGCAGTACTTC.

This clone came up a few times. CDR3 DNA sequence: TGCGCCAGCAGCCAAGCAGGAGGACCGGATACGCAGTATTTT. It yields the protein CASSQAGGPDTQYF. The rearrangement joins TRBV4-1 to TRBJ2-3; D is perhaps TRBD2 (5 bases). The germline CDR1 and CDR2 sequences are MGHRA and YSYEKL. Trimming stripped 1 base from V and 6 bases from J, with 11 bases between. The CDR3 loop spans 14 amino acids.

The chain couples TRBV7-9 to TRBJ2-7; 8 bases are a match to TRBD1. Germline loops: CDR1 SEHNR, CDR2 FQNEAQ (reference sequence). The CDR3 has 14 amino acids. V lost 3 bases and J lost 3; bases outside the gene matches: 4. CDR3 nucleotide sequence: TGTGCCAGCAGCTTGGCTGGACAGGGCTACGAGCAGTACTTC. It yields the protein CASSLAGQGYEQYF.

V and J are TRBV30 and TRBJ2-4; 7 bases fit TRBD1. Germline assignment: CDR1 GTSNPN and CDR2 SVGIG (reference sequence). V was clipped by 4 bases and J by 6 bases; unmatched bases: 3. The CDR3 covers 12 residues. The CDR3 region is CAWTSGGNIQYF. The CDR3 coding sequence is TGTGCCTGGACCTCAGGGGGAAACATTCAGTACTTC.

Written as DNA, the CDR3 is TGTGCCAGCAGCCGGCCCACCTCAGGGGGAAATCAGCCCCAGCATTTT. Protein product: CASSRPTSGGNQPQHF. The chain recombines TRBV5-5 with TRBJ1-5; 7 bases are a match to TRBD1. CDR1 SGHKS and CDR2 YYEKEE come from the germline V gene (reference sequence). Trimming at V came to 4 bases and at J to 4 bases, leaving 11 bases not matched to a gene. The CDR3 extends over 16 amino acids.

The chain carries TRBV10-3 and TRBJ2-7, with a weak D call TRBD2 (6 bases). This CDR3 contains 12 residues. The germline V gene encodes CDR1 ENHRY and CDR2 SYGVKD. Between the trimmed V and J ends, which lost 6 bases and 4 bases, there was a span of 10 bases. The CDR3 region has the DNA TGTGCCATCAGCCAGGAGGGGTACGAGCAGTACTTC. This encodes CAISQEGYEQYF.

This sequence joins TRBV30 and TRBJ1-5; perhaps TRBD1 as D (5 bases). Germline V gene data show CDR1 as GTSNPN and CDR2 as SVGIG (reference sequence). The CDR3 length is 14 residues. V lost 3 bases and J 2 bases, leaving 11 bases between the germline ends. The CDR3 DNA follows: TGTGCCTGGAGGAATCAGGGTGGCAATCAGCCCCAGCATTTT. Protein: CAWRNQGGNQPQHF.

The chain carries TRBV6-4 and TRBJ1-4, with TRBD1 matching 10 bases. There are 14 residues in the CDR3. V lost 3 bases to trimming and J lost 7 bases; unmatched junction nucleotides: 2. Germline V lookup: CDR1 MRHNA, CDR2 SNTAGT. The CDR3 is CASSEGQGSEKLFF. CDR3 DNA sequence: TGTGCCAGCAGTGAGGGACAGGGGAGTGAAAAACTGTTTTTT.

V gene TRBV9 combines with J gene TRBJ2-1, with a possible D match to TRBD2 (6 bases). The CDR3 runs to 16 residues. V was clipped by 4 bases and J by 4 bases, with 18 bases between them. Germline values: CDR1 SGDLS, CDR2 YYNGEE. CDR3 in DNA: TGTGCCAGCAGCCTCGGGGGAAGCGGGTTATACAATGAGCAGTTCTTC. Translated, it gives CASSLGGSGLYNEQFF.

V is TRBV2 and J is TRBJ1-1; tentatively, D is TRBD1 (6 bases). This CDR3 is built from 13 residues. Trimming took 7 bases from V and 8 from J, leaving 17 bases between them. Germline CDR1 and CDR2: SNHLY and FYNNEI. CDR3 amino acids: CASTLNQQGEAFF. The CDR3 DNA reads TGTGCCAGCACTCTCAACCAGCAGGGGGAAGCTTTCTTT.

The rearrangement joins TRBV6-1 to TRBJ2-7, with TRBD1 matching over 7 bases. Germline CDR1 is MNHNS and CDR2 is SASEGT. Trimming took 5 bases from V and 3 from J; bases not matched to a gene: 4. CDR3 length equals 13 residues. DNA for the CDR3: TGTGCCAGCAGTCAGGACAGGAACTACGAGCAGTACTTC. Its protein is CASSQDRNYEQYF.

The J gene is TRBJ2-3, the V gene TRBV7-2; 15 nucleotides line up with TRBD2. Germline-derived CDR1 and CDR2 are SGHTA and FQGNSA. V lost 2 bases and J lost 3; bases outside the gene matches: 9. This CDR3 has 19 amino acids. The CDR3 is CASSLYRTSGGAGTDTQYF. CDR3 in DNA: TGTGCCAGCAGCTTATACCGGACTAGCGGGGGGGCCGGAACAGATACGCAGTATTTT. Variable domain in full (rest from reference TRBV7-2 and TRBJ2-3): GAGVSQSPSNKVTEKGKDVELRCDPISGHTALYWYRQSLGQGLEFLIYFQGNSAPDKSGLPSDRFSAERTGGSVSTLTIQRTQQEDSAVYLCASSLYRTSGGAGTDTQYFGPGTRLTVL.

This clone has a handful of counts. At one of its ends the junction is not consistent with the germline gene, which may arise from a read error. The chain joins TRBV7-7 to TRBJ1-3; tentative D call: TRBD1 (5 bases). Looked up from germline, CDR1 is SSHAT and CDR2 is FNYEAQ (reference sequence). This CDR3 is built from 14 residues. CDR3 region: CASSKSGRGNTIYF. The DNA of the CDR3 is TGTGCTAGCAGTAAATCAGGGCGCGGAAACACCATATATTTT.

This clone was detected only a few times. The rearrangement links TRBV6-4 to TRBJ2-5; 9 bases are a match to TRBD2. V lost 3 bases to trimming and J lost 1 base; unmatched junction nucleotides: 0. Germline V CDR1 and CDR2: MRHNA, SNTAGT. This CDR3 is 14 amino acids long. The CDR3 DNA follows: TGTGCCAGCAGTGAGCGGGGGGGCCAAGAGACCCAGTACTTC. It encodes CASSERGGQETQYF.

The J gene is TRBJ1-1, the V gene TRBV7-9; D is ambiguous. The V gene lost 5 bases and the J gene lost 0 bases, with 7 bases spanning the gap. Germline-derived CDR1 and CDR2 are SEHNR and FQNEAQ (reference sequence). The CDR3 covers 13 residues. CDR3 in amino acids: CASSEGLNTEAFF. The DNA for the CDR3 is TGTGCCAGCAGCGAGGGATTGAACACTGAAGCTTTCTTT.

The CDR3 nucleotides are TGTGCCAGCAGTGTAGGGCAGGGGGGCACAGATACGCAGTATTTT. Translated, it gives CASSVGQGGTDTQYF. V gene TRBV2 combines with J gene TRBJ2-3; 7 bases are a match to TRBD1. The CDR3 sequence is 15 residues long. Trimming at V came to 4 bases and at J to 1 base, leaving 5 bases not matched to a gene. The germline CDR1 and CDR2 sequences are SNHLY and FYNNEI. Filled out from reference TRBV2 and TRBJ2-3, the complete variable domain reads EPEVTQTPSHQVTQMGQEVILRCVPISNHLYFYWYRQILGQKVEFLVSFYNNEISEKSEIFDDQFSVERPDGSNFTLKIRSTKLEDSAMYFCASSVGQGGTDTQYFGPGTRLTVL.

The chain has TRBV2 and TRBJ1-1; a weak D match, TRBD1 (5 bases). The CDR3 runs 14 residues. V lost 4 bases and J lost 1, with 10 bases in between. Germline CDR1 and CDR2: SNHLY and FYNNEI. In DNA, the CDR3 is TGTGCCAGCAGTGTAAGTCAGGGGAACACTGAAGCTTTCTTT. It codes for CASSVSQGNTEAFF.

The gene calls are TRBV5-1 and TRBJ2-7; 8 bases line up with TRBD1. The CDR3 loop spans 14 amino acids. J lost 2 bases, V lost 2 bases, and 3 bases had no gene match. The germline gives CDR1 SGHRS, CDR2 YFSETQ. Here the CDR3 reads CASSFSGQAYEQYF. In DNA, the CDR3 is TGCGCCAGCAGCTTCTCGGGACAGGCCTACGAGCAGTACTTC.

This clone appeared once. V gene TRBV14 combines with J gene TRBJ1-6; possibly TRBD1 for D (5 bases). The CDR3 runs 18 residues. CDR1 SGHDN and CDR2 FVKESK come from the germline V gene. The V end was cut by 1 base, the J end by 12 bases, with 25 bases between. The CDR3 DNA reads TGTGCCAGCAGCCAAGTAGTATGGTCGACAGCCACCTTTGTACCCCTCCACTTT. Translated, it gives CASSQVVWSTATFVPLHF.